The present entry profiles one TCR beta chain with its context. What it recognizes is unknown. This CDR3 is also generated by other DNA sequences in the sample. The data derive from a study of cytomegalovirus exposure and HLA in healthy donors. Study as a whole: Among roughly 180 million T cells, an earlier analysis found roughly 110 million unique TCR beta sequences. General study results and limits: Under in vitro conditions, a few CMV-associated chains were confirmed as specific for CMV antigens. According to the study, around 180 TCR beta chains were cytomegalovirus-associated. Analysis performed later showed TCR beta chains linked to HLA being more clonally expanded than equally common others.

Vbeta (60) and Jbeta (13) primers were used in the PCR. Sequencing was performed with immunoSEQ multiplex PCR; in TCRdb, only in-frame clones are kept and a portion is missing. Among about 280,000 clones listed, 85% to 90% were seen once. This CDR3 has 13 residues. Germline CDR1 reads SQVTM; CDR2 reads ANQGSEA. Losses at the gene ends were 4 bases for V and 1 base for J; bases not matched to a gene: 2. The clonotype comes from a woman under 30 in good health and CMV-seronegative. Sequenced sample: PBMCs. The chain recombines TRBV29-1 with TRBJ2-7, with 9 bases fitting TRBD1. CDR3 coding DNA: TGCAGCGTTGGGACAGGGGAGTCCTACGAGCAGTACTTC. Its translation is CSVGTGESYEQYF.